This T cell receptor (beta chain) was captured by sequencing in a study of cytomegalovirus exposure and HLA in healthy donors. The PCR had 60 Vbeta and 13 Jbeta primers. Only in-frame clones appear in the TCRdb table, and some are missing; sequencing was by immunoSEQ multiplex PCR. The sample table includes roughly 60,000 clones. Study-wide results and limits: Sequences of the TCR beta chain were said to predict the HLA-A and HLA-B alleles of most subjects accurately. An analysis was carried out at a later point. It showed that HLA-associated TCR beta chains were more clonally expanded than equally common non-associated chains.

Turning to this clone: Its antigen is unknown.

This CDR3 spans 13 amino acids. Trimming cost V 2 bases and J 5 bases, with 10 bases left between them. Germline V gene data show CDR1 as MNHNS and CDR2 as SASEGT. The sample comprised PBMCs. This sequence originates from a male donor in good health and CMV-seronegative. This chain connects TRBV6-1 to TRBJ2-7, with a tentative D call TRBD2 (6 bases). This CDR3 is CASSERASDEQYF. CDR3 sequence (DNA): TGTGCCAGCAGTGAAAGGGCTAGCGACGAGCAGTACTTC.